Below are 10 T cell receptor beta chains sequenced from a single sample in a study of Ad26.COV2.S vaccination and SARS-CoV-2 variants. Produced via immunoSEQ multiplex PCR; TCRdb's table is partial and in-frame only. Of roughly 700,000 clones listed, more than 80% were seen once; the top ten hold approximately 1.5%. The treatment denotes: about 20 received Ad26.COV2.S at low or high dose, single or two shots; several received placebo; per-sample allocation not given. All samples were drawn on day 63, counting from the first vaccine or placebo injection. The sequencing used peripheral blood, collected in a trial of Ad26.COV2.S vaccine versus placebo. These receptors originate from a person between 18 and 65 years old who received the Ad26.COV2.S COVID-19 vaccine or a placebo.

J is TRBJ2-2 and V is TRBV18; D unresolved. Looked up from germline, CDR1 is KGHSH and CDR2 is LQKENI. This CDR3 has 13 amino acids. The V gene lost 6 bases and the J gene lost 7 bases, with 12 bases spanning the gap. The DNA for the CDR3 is TGTGCCAGCTCGTCCGATCTGCACGGGGAGCTGTTTTTT. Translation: CASSSDLHGELFF.

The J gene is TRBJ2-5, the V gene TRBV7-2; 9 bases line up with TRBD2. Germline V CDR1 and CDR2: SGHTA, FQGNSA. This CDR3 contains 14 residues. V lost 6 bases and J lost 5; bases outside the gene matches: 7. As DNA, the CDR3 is TGTGCCAGCAGTAGGGGGACTAGCCTGGAGACCCAGTACTTC. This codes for CASSRGTSLETQYF.

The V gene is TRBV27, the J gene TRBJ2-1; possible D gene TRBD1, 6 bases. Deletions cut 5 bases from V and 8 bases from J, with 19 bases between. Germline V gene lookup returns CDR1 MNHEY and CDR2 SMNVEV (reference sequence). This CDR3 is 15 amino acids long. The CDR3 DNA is TGTGCCAGCAGTCCCGGGACAACGAGACGGGATGAGCAGTTCTTC. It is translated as CASSPGTTRRDEQFF.

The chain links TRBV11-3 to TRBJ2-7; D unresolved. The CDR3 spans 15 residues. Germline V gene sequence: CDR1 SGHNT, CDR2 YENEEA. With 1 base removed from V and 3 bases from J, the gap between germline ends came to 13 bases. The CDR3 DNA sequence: TGTGCCAGCAGCTTAGGTGGGAATAGCATCTACGAGCAGTACTTC. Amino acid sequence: CASSLGGNSIYEQYF.

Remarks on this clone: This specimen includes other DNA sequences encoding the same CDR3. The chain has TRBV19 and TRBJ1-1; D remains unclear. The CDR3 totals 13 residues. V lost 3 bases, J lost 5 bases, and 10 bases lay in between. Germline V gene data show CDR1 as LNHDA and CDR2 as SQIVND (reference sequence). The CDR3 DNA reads TGTGCCAGTAGTATTGCCCGAAGGACTGAAGCTTTCTTT. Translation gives CASSIARRTEAFF.

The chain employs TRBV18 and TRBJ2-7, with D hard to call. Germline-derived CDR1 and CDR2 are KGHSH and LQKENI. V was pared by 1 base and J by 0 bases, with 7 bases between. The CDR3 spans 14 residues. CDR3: CASSPRGGSYEQYF. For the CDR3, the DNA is TGTGCCAGCTCACCACGGGGTGGCTCCTACGAGCAGTACTTC.

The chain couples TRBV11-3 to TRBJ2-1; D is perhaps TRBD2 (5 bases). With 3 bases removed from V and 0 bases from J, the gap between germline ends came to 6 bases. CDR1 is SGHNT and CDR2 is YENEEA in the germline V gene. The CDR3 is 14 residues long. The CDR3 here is CASSLGSSYNEQFF. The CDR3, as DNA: TGTGCCAGCAGCTTGGGGAGCTCCTACAATGAGCAGTTCTTC.

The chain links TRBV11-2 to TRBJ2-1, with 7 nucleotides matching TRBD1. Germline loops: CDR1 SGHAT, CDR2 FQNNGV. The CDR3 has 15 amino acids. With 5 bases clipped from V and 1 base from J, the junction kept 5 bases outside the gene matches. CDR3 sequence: CASSPTGWSYNEQFF. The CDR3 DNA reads TGTGCCAGCAGCCCGACAGGGTGGTCCTACAATGAGCAGTTCTTC.

The CDR3 is CASSLSVAGGYGNQPQHF. In DNA, the CDR3 is TGTGCCAGCAGCTTGTCGGTCGCCGGAGGGTACGGCAATCAGCCCCAGCATTTT. The chain couples TRBV5-8 to TRBJ1-5; no firm D call. Trimming stripped 1 base from V and 2 bases from J, with 19 bases between. The CDR3 sequence is 18 residues long. Germline lookup yields CDR1 SGHTS and CDR2 YDEGEE. The variable domain in full, with the rest retrieved from reference TRBV5-8 and TRBJ1-5, is EAGVTQSPTHLIKTRGQQATLRCSPISGHTSVYWYQQALGLGLQFLLWYDEGEERNRGNFPPRFSGRQFPNYSSELNVNALELEDSALYLCASSLSVAGGYGNQPQHFGDGTRLSIL.

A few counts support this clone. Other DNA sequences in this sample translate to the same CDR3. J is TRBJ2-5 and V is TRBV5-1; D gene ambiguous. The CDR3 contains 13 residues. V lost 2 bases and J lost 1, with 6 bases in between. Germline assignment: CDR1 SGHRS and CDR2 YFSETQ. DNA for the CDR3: TGCGCCAGCAGCTTAGGATTCCAAGAGACCCAGTACTTC. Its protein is CASSLGFQETQYF.